This TCR beta chain appears in the sequencing data of a study of identical twins. A note on this clonotype: Its antigen is currently unknown.

Trimming took off 0 bases at V and 6 bases at J, with 23 bases between the two ends. Germline CDR1 DFQATT, CDR2 SNEGSKA (reference sequence). The CDR3 is 17 amino acids. TCRdb itself ran the 5' RACE reads through MiXCR, one entry per CDR3 protein. The table lists fewer than 800,000 distinct CDR3 sequences, 7.1% of them singletons. General study results and limits: Cord blood beta clonotypes that were abundant carried fewer insertions, and memory repertoires showed no such trend.

This same sample was also taken into another study, of yellow fever vaccine responses in identical twins.

This sequence was found in a woman between 18 and 29 years old in good health. Sample: PBMCs. The chain combines TRBV20-1 with TRBJ1-2, with D possibly being TRBD1 (5 bases). As DNA, the CDR3 is TGCAGTGCTAGAGATCGGGGTGGGACTATGGCCGCGGATGGCTACACCTTC. Its protein is CSARDRGGTMAADGYTF.